Listed below are T cell receptor beta chains from one sample, sequenced in a study of shared clonotypes between healthy human individuals. Libraries were prepared by immunoSEQ multiplex PCR; TCRdb keeps only in-frame clonotypes and omits some of them. This table has about 330,000 clones, about 74% appearing once. Sequenced sample: memory CD4+ T cells sorted from blood. All receptors derive from a man aged 25-40 years in good health. The CDR3 runs from the conserved cysteine through the conserved F or W. The D gene is left open where the match is weak. A row's size may be missing; if present it is once, few, many or a size class.

once	TRBV5-5	TRBJ2-7	TRBD1	CASSILDRAVYEQYF	TGTGCCAGCAGCATTCTGGACAGGGCGGTCTACGAGCAGTACTTC
NA	TRBV27	TRBJ2-2	NA	CASSLNGLALRVGELFF	TGTGCCAGCAGTTTAAACGGGCTAGCGTTAAGGGTCGGGGAGCTGTTTTTT
NA	TRBV27	TRBJ2-5	NA	CASSPSIGKTQYF	TGTGCCAGCAGCCCTTCCATAGGGAAGACCCAGTACTTC
NA	TRBV19	TRBJ2-1	NA	CASRGKGRASEQFF	TGTGCCAGTAGGGGCAAGGGCAGGGCATCTGAGCAGTTCTTC
NA	TRBV5-6	TRBJ1-1	NA	CASSLRAASGRTAEAFF	TGTGCCAGCAGCTTGCGGGCCGCCTCGGGGAGAACCGCTGAAGCTTTCTTT
NA	TRBV29-1	TRBJ2-2	NA	CSVEVARSGELFF	TGCAGCGTTGAGGTAGCGAGGTCCGGGGAGCTGTTTTTT
once	TRBV9	TRBJ1-5	TRBD1	CASSPAGGYQPQHF	TGTGCCAGCAGCCCAGCAGGGGGCTATCAGCCCCAGCATTTT
few	TRBV7-2	TRBJ1-4	NA	CASSPSGTSDEKLFF	TGTGCCAGCAGCCCCAGCGGGACTTCTGACGAAAAACTGTTTTTT
NA	TRBV5-1	TRBJ2-5	NA	CASSLAGDGETQYF	TGCGCCAGCAGCTTGGCTGGGGACGGGGAGACCCAGTACTTC
NA	TRBV19	TRBJ1-5	NA	CASSTQGGMGNQPQHF	TGTGCCAGTAGTACACAGGGTGGAATGGGCAATCAGCCCCAGCATTTT
NA	TRBV11-2	TRBJ2-2	NA	CASSLANTGELFF	TGTGCCAGCAGCTTAGCGAACACCGGGGAGCTGTTTTTT
NA	TRBV29-1	TRBJ2-1	TRBD2	CSVEGGRQGASYNEQFF	TGCAGCGTTGAAGGCGGGAGGCAAGGTGCCTCCTACAATGAGCAGTTCTTC
NA	TRBV2	TRBJ1-4	TRBD1	CASDRARGEKLFF	TGTGCCAGCGACAGGGCCCGGGGTGAAAAACTGTTTTTT
once	TRBV28	TRBJ1-1	NA	CASSSKGVFF	TGTGCCAGCAGTTCCAAAGGAGTTTTCTTT
NA	TRBV28	TRBJ2-1	TRBD2	CASSYSGTPGRNEQFF	TGTGCCAGCAGTTATAGCGGGACTCCCGGGCGCAATGAGCAGTTCTTC
NA	TRBV7-3	TRBJ2-3	NA	CASSTGTHSSTDTQYF	TGTGCCAGCAGTACCGGGACCCATAGTAGCACAGATACGCAGTATTTT
NA	TRBV6-5	TRBJ1-5	TRBD1	CASSSVGGQGNQPQHF	TGTGCCAGCAGTTCGGTCGGGGGACAGGGCAATCAGCCCCAGCATTTT
NA	TRBV7-9	TRBJ2-6	NA	CASSDPGPFSGANVLTF	TGTGCCAGCAGCGACCCCGGACCGTTCTCTGGGGCCAACGTCCTGACTTTC
NA	TRBV5-1	TRBJ2-7	TRBD2	CASSLFLAGGGYEQYF	TGCGCCAGCAGCTTGTTTCTAGCGGGAGGCGGATACGAGCAGTACTTC
NA	TRBV10-1	TRBJ1-5	TRBD1	CASREQGVGNQPQHF	TGCGCCAGCAGGGAACAGGGGGTGGGCAATCAGCCCCAGCATTTT
NA	TRBV18	TRBJ1-3	NA	CASSPLQPEGTIYF	TGTGCCAGCTCACCCCTACAGCCGGAAGGCACCATATATTTT
NA	TRBV6-5	TRBJ2-7	TRBD2	CASGASGSYEQYF	TGTGCCAGCGGGGCTAGCGGGAGTTACGAGCAGTACTTC
NA	TRBV28	TRBJ1-1	TRBD1	CASTSPGTGNTEAFF	TGTGCCAGCACCTCGCCCGGGACAGGGAACACTGAAGCTTTCTTT
many	TRBV6-1	TRBJ1-5	TRBD1	CASVFGTGSNQPQHF	TGTGCCAGCGTATTCGGGACAGGGAGCAATCAGCCCCAGCATTTT
NA	TRBV29-1	TRBJ2-7	NA	CSVGATYEQYF	TGCAGCGTTGGGGCTACCTACGAGCAGTACTTC
once	TRBV28	TRBJ2-5	NA	CASSFRKETQYF	TGTGCCAGCAGTTTCAGGAAAGAGACCCAGTACTTC
NA	TRBV6-1	TRBJ1-5	NA	CATRGDTSNQPQHF	TGTGCCACCAGAGGAGATACGAGCAATCAGCCCCAGCATTTT